This T cell receptor (beta chain) was observed in a study of blood T cell repertoires in COVID-19. Germline V CDR1 and CDR2: ENHRY, SYGVKD. V gave up 7 bases and J gave up 0 bases, with 10 bases separating them. This CDR3 comprises 14 residues. Generated by immunoSEQ multiplex PCR, the TCRdb table keeps only in-frame clones and is missing some. The sample consists of some 200,000 clones, roughly 85% of them appearing once. Sequencing input: PBMCs or T cells enriched from blood (not recorded which). This sequence joins TRBV10-3 and TRBJ2-1, with D possibly matching TRBD1 (6 bases). The source is a woman in her thirties or forties with acute COVID-19. DNA of the CDR3: TGTGCCATCAACGACAGGCGCTCCTACAATGAGCAGTTCTTC. Translation: CAINDRRSYNEQFF.